Following are 19 T cell receptor beta chains from one sample sequenced in a study of human T cells and chemical hapten exposure. Via MiXCR, TCRdb re-called the RACE reads, giving one row per CDR3 protein. The repertoire holds a few hundred thousand distinct CDR3 sequences, with 4.5% to 7% as singletons. As for time point: pre-sensitization, week 0. Specified treatment: therapeutic diphenylcyclopropenone sensitization with weekly scalp DPC. Material: whole blood, obtained in connection with sensitization to the hapten diphenylcyclopropenone (DPC). The receptors originated from a woman aged 18-29 years with alopecia areata. Some clones in this sample may be carry-over from other donors' samples.

This clonotype has just a few counts. CDR3 DNA: TGTGCCAGCAGTGCCTGGGACGGAAATCAGCCCCAGCATTTT. It codes for CASSAWDGNQPQHF. J is TRBJ1-5 and V is TRBV6-5; a possible D gene is TRBD1 (5 bases). This CDR3 region has 14 residues. CDR1 is MNHEY and CDR2 is SVGAGI in the germline V gene. Between the trimmed V and J ends, which lost 5 bases and 4 bases, there was a span of 12 bases.

J is TRBJ1-2 and V is TRBV7-9; unclear D gene. This CDR3 contains 17 residues. Germline-derived CDR1 and CDR2 are SEHNR and FQNEAQ (reference sequence). V was clipped by 5 bases and J by 3 bases, with 22 bases between them. Written as DNA, the CDR3 is TGTGCCAGCAGCCCGCAGAAGGCAGGACCGACTGACTATGGCTACACCTTC. Its translation is CASSPQKAGPTDYGYTF.

This clonotype came up many times. The rearrangement joins TRBV10-3 to TRBJ2-2; 7 bases align to TRBD1. The CDR3 totals 16 residues. Trimming at V came to 0 bases and at J to 1 base, leaving 2 bases not matched to a gene. The germline V gene has CDR1 ENHRY and CDR2 SYGVKD. The chain's CDR3 is CAISESPGGNTGELFF. CDR3 in DNA: TGTGCCATCAGTGAGTCCCCAGGGGGGAACACCGGGGAGCTGTTTTTT.

J is TRBJ2-4 and V is TRBV10-3; the D is unclear. The V end was cut by 0 bases, the J end by 0 bases, with 12 bases between. The CDR3 spans 17 residues. Germline V gene lookup returns CDR1 ENHRY and CDR2 SYGVKD. CDR3 in DNA: TGTGCCATCAGTGAGTCTGAAGTAGAGCTAGCCAAAAACATTCAGTACTTC. Translation gives CAISESEVELAKNIQYF.

This clonotype occurred many times. The J gene is TRBJ2-6, the V gene TRBV12-3 or TRBV12-4; the D gene could be TRBD1 or TRBD2 (5 bases each). V shed 5 bases and J shed 4 bases, with 12 bases lying between them. The CDR3 spans 15 residues. CDR3 loop: CASSGDPRGANVLTF. As DNA, the CDR3 is TGTGCCAGCAGTGGGGACCCGCGAGGGGCCAACGTCCTGACTTTC.

In its sample, this clonotype was seen many times. CDR3 nucleotides: TGTGCCAGCAGCGTAGCTACTAGCACAGATACGCAGTATTTT. Translation gives CASSVATSTDTQYF. J is TRBJ2-3 and V is TRBV9; no firm D call. This CDR3 has 14 residues. Germline-derived CDR1 and CDR2 are SGDLS and YYNGEE. Trimming pared 0 bases from V and 0 bases from J, leaving 5 bases between.

This clonotype came up a few times. CDR3 DNA sequence: TGTGCCAGCAGCCCAGGACAGCCGTTGGATACGCAGTATTTT. Protein: CASSPGQPLDTQYF. The J gene is TRBJ2-3, the V gene TRBV9; a weak D match, TRBD1 (6 bases). The CDR3 totals 14 residues. The ends were cut back, 4 bases at V and 6 bases at J, with 15 bases in the middle. Germline CDR1 reads SGDLS; CDR2 reads YYNGEE.

V usage is TRBV28 and J usage is TRBJ1-1, with 7 bases identical to TRBD1. Trimming cost V 7 bases and J 1 base; bases outside gene matches: 3. This CDR3 spans 13 amino acids. CDR1 is MDHEN and CDR2 is SYDVKM in the germline V gene. The CDR3 DNA reads TGTGCCAGCATCAGGACAGGGAACACTGAAGCTTTCTTT. As protein: CASIRTGNTEAFF.

The chain has TRBV5-6 and TRBJ1-2; D gene uncertain. The CDR3 is 14 residues long. The V gene lost 5 bases and the J gene lost 6 bases, with 17 bases spanning the gap. Germline CDR1 and CDR2: SGHDT and YYEEEE. The CDR3 is CASRPDPNPDGYTF. Written as DNA, the CDR3 is TGTGCCAGCAGACCGGATCCCAACCCGGATGGCTACACCTTC.

V usage is TRBV27 and J usage is TRBJ1-5; TRBD1 agrees at 7 bases. The germline CDR1 and CDR2 sequences are MNHEY and SMNVEV (reference sequence). The CDR3 is made up of 14 amino acids. J gave up 7 bases and V 6 bases, and 9 bases lay outside the gene matches. CDR3 nucleotide sequence: TGTGCCAGCAGGAGACAGGGTGTCGGGCAGCCCCAGCATTTT. Amino acids: CASRRQGVGQPQHF.

J is TRBJ1-6 and V is TRBV27, with TRBD1 matching over 10 bases. CDR3 size: 13 residues. Germline CDR1 is MNHEY and CDR2 is SMNVEV (reference sequence). Unmatched junction bases numbered 1, after V lost 4 bases and J lost 10 bases. CDR3 in DNA: TGTGCCAGCAGTTCGGACAGGGGGTCACCCCTCCACTTT. Translated: CASSSDRGSPLHF.

The chain couples TRBV20-1 to TRBJ1-3; tentatively, D is TRBD1 (5 bases). This CDR3 region has 15 residues. CDR1 is DFQATT and CDR2 is SNEGSKA in the germline V gene (reference sequence). Trimming stripped 4 bases from V and 4 bases from J, with 17 bases between. In nucleotides, the CDR3 is TGCAGTGCTAATCACCCCGGGACCGGGGGAAACACCATATATTTT. Translating it yields CSANHPGTGGNTIYF.

This clonotype was counted at least ten times. The rearrangement uses TRBV2 and TRBJ1-1; the D is unclear. The CDR3 spans 14 residues. Germline-derived CDR1 and CDR2 are SNHLY and FYNNEI. Trimming took 10 bases from V and 5 from J, leaving 20 bases between them. The DNA of the CDR3 is TGTGCCACCTCGAGGGAGGGTTACGGAACTGAAGCTTTCTTT. Translated, it gives CATSREGYGTEAFF.

Ten or more counts support this clonotype. The chain carries TRBV12-3 or TRBV12-4 and TRBJ2-1; TRBD2 might be the D (6 bases). This CDR3 is built from 15 residues. V dropped 6 bases and J dropped 0 bases, with 12 bases sitting between them. CDR3 residues: CASSPGGPSYNEQFF. As DNA, the CDR3 is TGTGCCAGCAGCCCAGGAGGGCCCTCCTACAATGAGCAGTTCTTC.

The chain couples TRBV12-3 or TRBV12-4 to TRBJ1-6; D unclear. The CDR3 totals 14 residues. Trimming stripped 3 bases from V and 5 bases from J, with 8 bases between. The CDR3 region is CASSFYRDNSPLHF. The CDR3 DNA is TGTGCCAGCAGTTTTTACCGAGATAATTCACCCCTCCACTTT.

The V call is TRBV6-2 or TRBV6-3, the J call TRBJ2-1, with 8 bases that match TRBD2. The CDR3 runs to 15 residues. Germline V gene sequence: CDR1 MNHEY, CDR2 SVGEGT. V trimming: 4 bases; J trimming: 8 bases; junction bases outside the gene matches: 10. The CDR3 bases are TGTGCCAGCAGTTCTGGATCTGACGGGGGGGATGAGCAGTTCTTC. Translation: CASSSGSDGGDEQFF.

V usage is TRBV6-2 or TRBV6-3 and J usage is TRBJ2-3; 8 bases align to TRBD2. The CDR3 consists of 17 residues. V lost 6 bases, J lost 1 base, and 12 bases stayed unmatched. Germline CDR1 and CDR2: MNHEY and SVGEGT. In DNA, the CDR3 is TGTGCCAGCAGGCCCACCCGACGGGGGGGCCGCACAGATACGCAGTATTTT. It encodes CASRPTRRGGRTDTQYF.

The table lists this clonotype with many counts. V and J are TRBV3-1 and TRBJ1-5; D unclear. Trimming pared 1 base from V and 5 bases from J, leaving 9 bases between. Germline lookup yields CDR1 LGHDT and CDR2 YNNKEL (reference sequence). The CDR3 consists of 14 residues. CDR3 DNA sequence: TGTGCCAGCAGCCAAGTACAGTCGCATCAGCCCCAGCATTTT. Amino acids: CASSQVQSHQPQHF.

V gene TRBV20-1 combines with J gene TRBJ2-3; 7 bases agree with TRBD1. The CDR3 is made up of 11 amino acids. V trimming: 6 bases; J trimming: 7 bases; junction bases outside the gene matches: 4. Germline lookup yields CDR1 DFQATT and CDR2 SNEGSKA (reference sequence). The DNA for the CDR3 is TGCAGTGCCGTCAGGGGGAATACGCAGTATTTT. This gives the protein CSAVRGNTQYF.